Below are 14 T cell receptor beta chains sequenced from a single sample in a study of blood T cell repertoires in COVID-19. Assay used: immunoSEQ multiplex PCR; TCRdb lists only in-frame clones, some missing. The data show around 190,000 clones, more than 65% seen once. Sequencing was carried out using PBMCs or T cells enriched from blood (not recorded which). The receptors derive from a woman between 50 and 59 years old with acute COVID-19.

The chain couples TRBV3-1 (or the pseudogene TRBV3-2) to TRBJ1-3, with D unresolved. The ends were cut back, 0 bases at V and 8 bases at J, with 14 bases in the middle. The CDR3 is 15 amino acids. Germline V gene sequence: CDR1 LGHDT, CDR2 YNNKEL (reference sequence). The CDR3 spells CASSQDVYGGDTIYF. CDR3 coding DNA: TGTGCCAGCAGCCAAGATGTTTATGGAGGTGACACCATATATTTT.

The chain combines TRBV6-2 or TRBV6-3 with TRBJ1-1; 9 nucleotides agree with TRBD1. Germline-derived CDR1 and CDR2 are MNHEY and SVGEGT. The CDR3 runs to 15 residues. Trimming removed 7 bases from V and 5 bases from J; junction bases left unmatched: 11. CDR3 amino acids: CASTPRGQGRTEAFF. The CDR3 DNA follows: TGTGCCAGCACCCCCCGAGGACAGGGGCGGACTGAAGCTTTCTTT.

This clone was recorded a few times. The chain recombines TRBV6-5 with TRBJ2-3; D is perhaps TRBD1 (6 bases). V was shortened by 6 bases and J by 4 bases, with 11 bases between the two germline ends. The V gene's germline CDR1 is MNHEY and CDR2 SVGAGI. There are 13 residues in the CDR3. The CDR3 loop reads CASRMDSPDTQYF. The CDR3 bases are TGTGCCAGCAGAATGGACAGTCCAGATACGCAGTATTTT.

This clone was seen a few times. The gene calls are TRBV28 and TRBJ2-1, with D possibly matching TRBD2 (5 bases). Trimming took 4 bases from V and 0 from J, leaving 16 bases between them. The CDR3 spans 17 residues. Germline assignment: CDR1 MDHEN and CDR2 SYDVKM. CDR3 loop: CASSSTTGKSSYNEQFF. In DNA, the CDR3 is TGTGCCAGCAGTTCGACTACGGGTAAGAGCTCCTACAATGAGCAGTTCTTC. The full variable domain, rest sourced from reference TRBV28 and TRBJ2-1, is DVKVTQSSRYLVKRTGEKVFLECVQDMDHENMFWYRQDPGLGLRLIYFSYDVKMKEKGDIPEGYSVSREKKERFSLILESASTNQTSMYLCASSSTTGKSSYNEQFFGPGTRLTVL.

This clone occurred a few times. The chain carries TRBV5-4 and TRBJ2-2; no clear D gene. Trimming pared 2 bases from V and 8 bases from J, leaving 7 bases between. Per germline, CDR1 SGHNT and CDR2 YYREEE (reference sequence). There are 12 residues in the CDR3. For the CDR3, the DNA is TGTGCCAGCAGCTTTAGTCCGGGGGAGCTGTTTTTT. Translated, it gives CASSFSPGELFF.

On this clone itself: This specimen includes other DNA sequences encoding the same CDR3. V is TRBV28 and J is TRBJ1-5, with 9 bases that match TRBD1. Trimming at V came to 5 bases and at J to 6 bases, leaving 8 bases not matched to a gene. This CDR3 is built from 15 residues. CDR1 is MDHEN, CDR2 SYDVKM, per germline. The CDR3 nucleotides read TGTGCCAGCAGTCCGTTAACAGGGGGCGGTCAGCCCCAGCATTTT. Translated: CASSPLTGGGQPQHF.

This clone was detected once. This chain joins TRBV9 and TRBJ1-2; D not resolved. Trimming pared 0 bases from V and 3 bases from J, leaving 6 bases between. Looked up from germline, CDR1 is SGDLS and CDR2 is YYNGEE. The CDR3 runs 13 residues. CDR3 bases: TGTGCCAGCAGCGTAGGAGAGTACTATGGCTACACCTTC. It codes for CASSVGEYYGYTF.

This clone was seen a handful of times. The chain recombines TRBV4-3 with TRBJ2-3; 7 positions agree with TRBD1. J lost 3 bases, V lost 4 bases, and 7 bases had no gene match. The CDR3 totals 15 residues. The germline gives CDR1 LGHNA, CDR2 YSLEER. CDR3 nucleotide sequence: TGCGCCAGCAGCCCCGAAGCAGGGGGTACAGATACGCAGTATTTT. Its protein is CASSPEAGGTDTQYF.

J is TRBJ2-7 and V is TRBV11-2; 9 nucleotides agree with TRBD1. Germline-derived CDR1 and CDR2 are SGHAT and FQNNGV. With V trimmed by 4 bases and J by 0 bases, 7 bases remained unmatched. The CDR3 has 16 amino acids. CDR3: CASSSVGQGSSYEQYV. As DNA, the CDR3 is TGTGCCAGCAGCTCCGTTGGACAGGGGAGCTCCTACGAGCAGTACGTC.

This clone was picked up one time. CDR3 loop: CASRIGQPYGYTF. The CDR3, as DNA: TGTGCCAGTAGAATCGGACAGCCCTATGGCTACACCTTC. The chain joins TRBV19 to TRBJ1-2; the D gene is possibly TRBD1 (6 bases). Germline assignment: CDR1 LNHDA and CDR2 SQIVND (reference sequence). The ends were cut back, 6 bases at V and 4 bases at J, with 12 bases in the middle. This CDR3 is 13 amino acids long.

This CDR3 is CAGDQGAAEAFF. CDR3 DNA sequence: TGTGCCGGTGATCAGGGGGCCGCTGAAGCTTTCTTT. J is TRBJ1-1 and V is TRBV30; the match to TRBD1 covers 8 bases. V was clipped by 8 bases and J by 6 bases; unmatched bases: 8. Looked up from germline, CDR1 is GTSNPN and CDR2 is SVGIG (reference sequence). The CDR3 totals 12 residues.

V is TRBV7-2 and J is TRBJ2-1; 8 bases match TRBD1. J gave up 5 bases and V 5 bases, and 8 bases lay outside the gene matches. The CDR3 has 15 amino acids. From germline, CDR1 is SGHTA and CDR2 FQGNSA. The CDR3 DNA follows: TGTGCCAGCAGCCCGGGACAGGAGTCCAACAATGAGCAGTTCTTC. Protein sequence: CASSPGQESNNEQFF. The variable domain in full, completed from reference TRBV7-2 and TRBJ2-1, reads GAGVSQSPSNKVTEKGKDVELRCDPISGHTALYWYRQSLGQGLEFLIYFQGNSAPDKSGLPSDRFSAERTGGSVSTLTIQRTQQEDSAVYLCASSPGQESNNEQFFGPGTRLTVL.

The genes are TRBV2 and TRBJ1-2; no clear D gene. Germline V gives CDR1 SNHLY, CDR2 FYNNEI. The CDR3 sequence is 14 residues long. The germline V and J ends were trimmed by 6 bases and 3 bases, with 14 bases remaining between them. CDR3 loop: CASSKAELHYGYTF. CDR3 coding DNA: TGTGCCAGCAGCAAGGCGGAGCTACACTATGGCTACACCTTC. Full variable domain (rest looked up from reference TRBV2 and TRBJ1-2): EPEVTQTPSHQVTQMGQEVILRCVPISNHLYFYWYRQILGQKVEFLVSFYNNEISEKSEIFDDQFSVERPDGSNFTLKIRSTKLEDSAMYFCASSKAELHYGYTFGSGTRLTVV.

The V call is TRBV7-9, the J call TRBJ1-1, with 7 bases aligning to TRBD1. V lost 5 bases to trimming and J lost 6 bases; unmatched junction nucleotides: 9. The V gene's germline CDR1 is SEHNR and CDR2 FQNEAQ (reference sequence). The CDR3 spans 14 residues. Here the CDR3 DNA reads TGTGCCAGCAGCCCCGACAGGGAAATCCCTGAAGCTTTCTTT. This translates into CASSPDREIPEAFF.